The clone carrying this T cell receptor beta chain has at least ten counts. What it binds is not known. CDR3 size: 14 residues. Trimming took 3 bases from V and 2 from J, leaving 10 bases between them. Looked up from germline, CDR1 is SGHNT and CDR2 is YENEEA. The source material, RNA transcripts, was used to amplify TCR beta CDR3 regions. When the TCR CDR3 underwent first-round RT-PCR, the HTBI primer set was used. TCRdb analysed the multiplex PCR reads with MiXCR anew, one entry per CDR3 protein. The data show under 650,000 distinct CDR3 sequences, under 20% seen once. This sample stems from a study of T cells in Graves' hyperthyroidism and ophthalmopathy. Findings and caveats of the study: Model-based prediction identified ophthalmopathy a median about 6.8 months prior to its onset.

Sequencing used blood. This sequence originates from a woman aged 30 to 39 with Graves' hyperthyroidism. This chain connects TRBV11-3 to TRBJ1-2; D call uncertain. CDR3 sequence reads: CASSFGFTNYGYTF. The CDR3, as DNA: TGTGCCAGCAGCTTTGGATTTACCAACTATGGCTACACCTTC.